The rows below give T cell receptor beta chains drawn from one sample of a study of human T cells and chemical hapten exposure. One entry per CDR3 protein results from TCRdb running MiXCR on the RACE reads. The table lists 80,000 to 100,000 distinct CDR3 sequences, approximately 10% of them singletons. The sequences come from whole blood, collected in connection with sensitization to the hapten diphenylcyclopropenone (DPC). The receptors come from a woman in her 30s with alopecia areata. Some clones in this sample may be carry-over from other donors' samples. The CDR3 runs from the conserved cysteine through the conserved F or W. A D gene is named only where the DNA matches it firmly. Not every row has a clone size; where given, it reads once, few, many or a size class.

TRBJ2-3 . 17 TRBV6-2/TRBV6-3 TRBD2 CASSYSSGGGVTDTQYF TGTGCCAGCAGTTACTCCAGCGGGGGCGGTGTAACAGATACGCAGTATTTT
TRBJ2-3 . 16 TRBV7-3 TRBD2 CASSLRASGSIDTQYF TGTGCCAGCAGCTTAAGGGCTAGCGGGAGTATAGATACGCAGTATTTT
TRBJ2-5 few 14 TRBV10-1 . CASSTRRDQETQYF TGCGCCAGCAGTACCCGACGGGACCAAGAGACCCAGTACTTC
TRBJ2-2 many 16 TRBV27 . CASRKDGSLGTGELFF TGTGCCAGCAGAAAAGACGGCTCCCTGGGGACCGGGGAGCTGTTTTTT
TRBJ1-1 few 13 TRBV28 . CASSLRVKTEAFF TGTGCCAGCAGTTTGAGGGTGAAAACTGAAGCTTTCTTT
TRBJ1-1 . 14 TRBV5-5 . CASSSTRGGTEAFF TGTGCCAGCAGTTCAACTCGGGGGGGCACTGAAGCTTTCTTT
TRBJ1-6 many 18 TRBV18 TRBD1 CASSPSTGQGDYNSPLHF TGTGCCAGCTCACCCTCGACAGGACAGGGGGACTATAATTCACCCCTCCACTTT
TRBJ2-3 many 12 TRBV4-1 TRBD2 CASSQGGDTQYF TGCGCCAGCAGCCAGGGGGGGGATACGCAGTATTTT
TRBJ1-2 many 12 TRBV27 TRBD1 CASRKQGQGYTF TGTGCCAGCAGAAAACAGGGGCAAGGCTACACCTTC
TRBJ1-1 many 11 TRBV2 . CASSEAGHTFF TGTGCCAGCAGTGAGGCAGGTCATACTTTCTTT
TRBJ1-2 many 13 TRBV5-1 . CASGDTDFGGYTF TGCGCCAGCGGGGACACAGACTTTGGGGGCTACACCTTC
TRBJ2-1 few 12 TRBV3-1 TRBD2 CASSAGDGEQFF TGTGCCAGCAGCGCGGGGGACGGCGAGCAGTTCTTC
TRBJ1-1 many 14 TRBV11-2 . CASSERSTNTEAFF TGTGCCAGCTCTGAGAGATCCACGAACACTGAAGCTTTCTTT
TRBJ2-7 few 16 TRBV20-1 TRBD2 CSATPILAGGLYEQYF TGCAGTGCTACCCCCATACTAGCGGGAGGGCTATACGAGCAGTACTTC
TRBJ1-3 many 17 TRBV2 . CASSEFLGPNSGNTIYF TGTGCCAGCAGTGAGTTTTTAGGACCGAACTCTGGAAACACCATATATTTT
TRBJ1-2 few 13 TRBV9 . CASKGSARDGYTF TGTGCCAGCAAAGGGTCCGCCCGCGATGGCTACACCTTC
TRBJ1-1 . 13 TRBV30 . CAWRAGHVYDAFF TGTGCCTGGAGAGCAGGACACGTTTACGACGCTTTCTTT
TRBJ2-3 many 13 TRBV18 . CASSPPGSDTQYF TGTGCCAGCTCACCCCCGGGCTCAGATACGCAGTATTTT
TRBJ2-3 . 15 TRBV5-1 . CASSLQGRSTDTQYF TGCGCCAGCAGCTTACAGGGTCGGAGCACAGATACGCAGTATTTT
TRBJ2-7 few 13 TRBV28 . CASSGTTTYEQYF TGTGCCAGCTCCGGGACAACTACCTACGAGCAGTACTTC
TRBJ2-5 few 14 TRBV29-1 . CSVGPGLLQETQYF TGCAGCGTTGGTCCGGGCCTCCTCCAAGAGACCCAGTACTTC
TRBJ2-1 many 12 TRBV18 . CASSPNRAEQFF TGTGCCAGCTCACCAAATCGGGCTGAGCAGTTCTTC
TRBJ2-6 many 16 TRBV11-2 . CASSSWTASGANVLTF TGTGCCAGCAGCTCCTGGACGGCGTCTGGGGCCAACGTCCTGACTTTC
TRBJ2-1 few 13 TRBV7-2 . CASSQGLYNEQFF TGTGCCAGCAGCCAGGGACTCTACAATGAGCAGTTCTTC
TRBJ2-2 many 15 TRBV20-1 TRBD2 CSASTSGGNTGELFF TGCAGTGCTTCCACTAGCGGGGGGAACACCGGGGAGCTGTTTTTT
TRBJ1-6 . 12 TRBV29-1 TRBD1 CSVGQGGSPLHF TGCAGCGTGGGACAGGGCGGTTCACCCCTCCACTTT
TRBJ2-1 many 15 TRBV5-4 . CASSQGNSVYNEQFF TGTGCCAGCAGTCAGGGTAACTCCGTTTACAATGAGCAGTTCTTC
TRBJ1-6 few 15 TRBV7-9 . CASSYYGSYNSPLHF TGTGCCAGCAGCTATTATGGCTCCTATAATTCACCCCTCCACTTT
TRBJ1-5 . 12 TRBV18 . CASSTGGSPQHF TGTGCCAGCTCTACCGGCGGGTCTCCCCAGCATTTT
TRBJ2-5 many 16 TRBV2 . CASTNGLDRYQETQYF TGTGCCAGCACCAACGGACTCGACCGATACCAAGAGACCCAGTACTTC
TRBJ2-7 many 13 TRBV12-3/TRBV12-4 . CASSFGRGYEQYF TGTGCCAGCAGTTTTGGTCGGGGCTACGAGCAGTACTTC
TRBJ2-5 . 13 TRBV7-2 . CASSFNIQETQYF TGTGCCAGCAGCTTTAACATCCAAGAGACCCAGTACTTC
TRBJ1-5 few 14 TRBV5-6 . CASSFRRGGQPQHF TGTGCCAGCAGCTTTAGAAGGGGCGGACAGCCCCAGCATTTT
TRBJ1-2 many 15 TRBV10-3 . CATKDPQPPNYGYTF TGTGCCACTAAGGACCCCCAACCCCCTAACTATGGCTACACCTTC
TRBJ2-3 many 13 TRBV30 . CAWTVRKSDTQYF TGTGCCTGGACCGTTCGGAAAAGCGATACGCAGTATTTT
TRBJ1-3 many 21 TRBV7-6 . CASRPRLGVTTGPSSGNTIYF TGTGCCAGCAGACCACGTTTGGGGGTCACGACGGGACCAAGCTCTGGAAACACCATATATTTT
TRBJ1-1 many 13 TRBV27 . CASSAKAGTEAFF TGTGCCAGCAGTGCGAAAGCAGGCACTGAAGCTTTCTTT
TRBJ2-5 . 13 TRBV5-1 TRBD1 CASRLGTEETQYF TGCGCCAGCAGATTGGGGACAGAAGAGACCCAGTACTTC
TRBJ1-6 . 13 TRBV6-6 . CASTRTGDSPLHF TGTGCCAGCACTAGAACCGGGGATTCACCCCTCCACTTT
TRBJ2-1 . 13 TRBV28 . CASSLRSYNEQFF TGTGCCAGCAGTTTACGCTCCTACAATGAGCAGTTCTTC
TRBJ2-7 few 12 TRBV29-1 . CSVELADYEQYF TGCAGCGTTGAATTAGCGGACTACGAGCAGTACTTC
TRBJ2-5 . 14 TRBV30 . CAWSAGRGRETQYF TGTGCCTGGAGTGCCGGCCGGGGGAGGGAGACCCAGTACTTC
TRBJ2-1 . 16 TRBV7-9 TRBD1 CASSLEGQTSVNEQFF TGTGCCAGCAGCTTAGAGGGACAGACATCGGTCAATGAGCAGTTTTTC
TRBJ2-3 few 14 TRBV2 . CASITGPSTDTQYF TGTGCCAGCATTACGGGTCCTAGCACAGATACGCAGTATTTT